This T cell receptor (beta chain) was identified in a study of blood T cells in healthy people across ages. Study conclusions and caveats: Roughly linear age-related decline in beta diversity appeared, significant by age around 42.

The CDR3 length is 15 residues. In germline, CDR1 is LGHNA, CDR2 YNFKEQ. V was clipped by 6 bases and J by 7 bases, with 16 bases between them. About this clonotype itself: Antigen specificity is unknown.

The use of a sample-barcoded 5' primer and a J-beta primer mix characterized a second PCR of 7 to 11 cycles. Each cDNA molecule was tagged by a template-switch adaptor that had 12 random nucleotides. TCRdb itself ran the 5' RACE reads through MiXCR, one entry per CDR3 protein. Found here are over 1.5 million distinct CDR3 sequences, around half of them singletons; the top ten hold approximately 2%. Sequenced sample: blood. The TCR sequence derives from a woman aged 40-49 years in good health. The chain is built from TRBV4-2 and TRBJ1-6, with D hard to call. The chain's CDR3 is CASRNPEVANSPLHF. The CDR3 nucleotides are TGTGCCAGCAGAAACCCGGAGGTGGCGAATTCACCCCTCCACTTT.